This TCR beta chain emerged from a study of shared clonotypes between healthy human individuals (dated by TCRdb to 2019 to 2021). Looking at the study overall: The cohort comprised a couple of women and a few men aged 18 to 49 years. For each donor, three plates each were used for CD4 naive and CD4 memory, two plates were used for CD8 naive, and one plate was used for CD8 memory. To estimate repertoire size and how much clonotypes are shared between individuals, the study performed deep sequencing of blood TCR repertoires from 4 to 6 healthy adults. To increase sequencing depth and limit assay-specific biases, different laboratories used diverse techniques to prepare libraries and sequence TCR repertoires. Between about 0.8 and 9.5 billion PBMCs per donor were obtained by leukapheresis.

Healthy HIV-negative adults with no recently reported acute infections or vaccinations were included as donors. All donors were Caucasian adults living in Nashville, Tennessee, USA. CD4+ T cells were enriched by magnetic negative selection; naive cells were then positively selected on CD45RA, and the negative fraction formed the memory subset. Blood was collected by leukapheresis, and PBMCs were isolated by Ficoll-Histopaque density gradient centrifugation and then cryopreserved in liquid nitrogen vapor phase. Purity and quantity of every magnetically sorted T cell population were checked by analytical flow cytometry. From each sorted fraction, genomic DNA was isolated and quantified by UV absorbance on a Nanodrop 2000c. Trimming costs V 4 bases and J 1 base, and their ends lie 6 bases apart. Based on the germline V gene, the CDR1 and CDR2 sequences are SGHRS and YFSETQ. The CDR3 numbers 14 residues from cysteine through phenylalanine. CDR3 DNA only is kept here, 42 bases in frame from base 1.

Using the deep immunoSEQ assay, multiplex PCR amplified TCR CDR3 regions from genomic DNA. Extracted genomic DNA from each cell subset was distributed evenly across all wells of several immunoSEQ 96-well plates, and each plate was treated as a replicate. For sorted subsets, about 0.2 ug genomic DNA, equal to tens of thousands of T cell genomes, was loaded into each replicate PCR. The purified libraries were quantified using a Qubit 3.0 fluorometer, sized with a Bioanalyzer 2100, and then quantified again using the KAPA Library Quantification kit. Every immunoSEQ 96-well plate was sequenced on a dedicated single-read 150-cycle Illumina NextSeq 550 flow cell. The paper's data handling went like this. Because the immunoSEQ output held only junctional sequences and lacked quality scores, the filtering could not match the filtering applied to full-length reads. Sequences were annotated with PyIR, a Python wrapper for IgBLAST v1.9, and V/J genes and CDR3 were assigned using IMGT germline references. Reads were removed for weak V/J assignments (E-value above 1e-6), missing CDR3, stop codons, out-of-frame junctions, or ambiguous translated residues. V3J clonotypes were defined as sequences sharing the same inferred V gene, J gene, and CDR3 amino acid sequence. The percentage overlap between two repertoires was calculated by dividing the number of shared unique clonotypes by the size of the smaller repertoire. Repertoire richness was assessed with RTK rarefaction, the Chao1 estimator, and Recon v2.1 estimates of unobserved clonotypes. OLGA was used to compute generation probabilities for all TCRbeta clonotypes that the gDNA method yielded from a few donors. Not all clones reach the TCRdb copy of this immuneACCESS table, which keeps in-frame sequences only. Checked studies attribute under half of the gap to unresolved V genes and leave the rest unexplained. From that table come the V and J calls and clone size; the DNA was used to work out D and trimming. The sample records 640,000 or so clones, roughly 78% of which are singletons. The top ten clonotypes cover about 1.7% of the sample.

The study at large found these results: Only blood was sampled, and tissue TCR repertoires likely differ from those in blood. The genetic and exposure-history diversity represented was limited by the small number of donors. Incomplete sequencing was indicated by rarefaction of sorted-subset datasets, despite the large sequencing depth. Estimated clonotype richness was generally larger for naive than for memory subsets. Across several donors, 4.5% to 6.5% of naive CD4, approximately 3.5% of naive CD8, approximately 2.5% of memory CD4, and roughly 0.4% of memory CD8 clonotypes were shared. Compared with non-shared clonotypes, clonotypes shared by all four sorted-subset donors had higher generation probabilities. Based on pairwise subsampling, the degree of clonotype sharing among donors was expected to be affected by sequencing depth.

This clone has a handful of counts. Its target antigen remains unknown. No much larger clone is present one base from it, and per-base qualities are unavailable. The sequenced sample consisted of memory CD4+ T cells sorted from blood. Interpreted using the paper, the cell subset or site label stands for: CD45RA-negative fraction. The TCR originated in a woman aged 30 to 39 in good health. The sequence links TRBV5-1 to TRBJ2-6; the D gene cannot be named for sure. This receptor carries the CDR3 CASSRQSGANVLTF. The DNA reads TGCGCCAGCAGCCGCCAGTCTGGGGCCAACGTCCTGACTTTC.